This TCR beta chain emerged from a study of metastatic and nonmetastatic thyroid tumors. Study-level information: Peripheral blood and tumor or nodule samples from malignant and benign thyroid patients were compared. Study outcomes and limitations: Compared with benign nodules, malignant thyroid tumors were reported to have significantly higher TCR beta diversity in both blood and tumor.

Trimming took off 8 bases at V and 5 bases at J, with 15 bases between the two ends. Germline CDR1 and CDR2: MNHNS and SASEGT. The CDR3 has 14 amino acids. TCRdb redid the clone calls on the PCR reads using MiXCR. The sample lists 6,000 or so clones; about a sixth were seen once. The sample holds many counts of this clone. Its antigen is unidentified. Every patient underwent thyroid surgery untreated. The V gene is TRBV6-1, the J gene TRBJ1-4; unclear D gene. The sample consisted of tumor tissue. The clonotype originates from a male donor with papillary thyroid cancer or a benign thyroid nodule (not recorded which). Some clones in this sample may be carry-over from other donors' samples. This chain's CDR3 is CASVLQWNNEKLFF. CDR3 sequence (DNA): TGTGCCAGCGTCCTTCAGTGGAACAATGAAAAACTGTTTTTT.